This TCR beta chain appears in the sequencing data of a study of CD8+CD57+ T cells in acquired aplastic anemia. Across the study: Average DNA yield from sorted CD4+ and CD8+ cells was about 3.2 ug.

Germline V gene data show CDR1 as SNHLY and CDR2 as FYNNEI. The CDR3 runs 13 residues. Trimming left V 6 bases short and J 4 bases short, with 13 bases between. The TCR beta profiling, which covered VDJ combination and CDR3 sequence, was carried out using genomic DNA as the template. One entry per CDR3 protein results from TCRdb running MiXCR on the reads. The sample holds approximately 99,000 distinct CDR3 sequences, roughly 51% seen once. The sequenced sample was sorted CD4+, CD8+, or CD8+CD57+ T cells (not recorded which) from PBMCs. This chain links TRBV2 with TRBJ2-7, with D unresolved. The origin of this receptor is a human donor in good health, serving as a control. The CDR3 protein is CASSQEASYEQYF. CDR3 nucleotides: TGTGCCAGCAGCCAAGAAGCCTCTTACGAGCAGTACTTC. Based on the CDR3 plus reference TRBV2 and TRBJ2-7, the full variable domain is EPEVTQTPSHQVTQMGQEVILRCVPISNHLYFYWYRQILGQKVEFLVSFYNNEISEKSEIFDDQFSVERPDGSNFTLKIRSTKLEDSAMYFCASSQEASYEQYFGPGTRLTVT.